This T cell receptor beta chain was sequenced in a study of regulatory T cells in long-lasting Graves disease. The CDR3 covers 14 residues. Germline values: CDR1 SGHNT, CDR2 YENEEA. In building TCR beta libraries, iRepertoire HTBI primers were used together with Arm-PCR of CDR3 regions. TCRdb itself ran the multiplex PCR reads through MiXCR, one entry per CDR3 protein. The profile shows 200,000 to 250,000 distinct CDR3 sequences, about 19% of them singletons. This clonotype was counted once. This likely came from a read error, as a far larger clone is one base away. Time point reported: newly diagnosed GD, antithyroid drugs for less than 3 months. The TCR library was made from RNA extracted from PBMCs. The sample was also linked to a second study, of T cells in Graves' hyperthyroidism and ophthalmopathy.

The clonotype comes from a woman in her twenties or thirties with Graves disease. The chain joins TRBV11-3 to TRBJ2-4; 10 positions match TRBD2. Material: peripheral blood mononuclear cells (PBMCs), obtained at new diagnosis, from a patient treated with antithyroid drugs. CDR3 amino acids: CASRTSGIYNEQCF. DNA for the CDR3: TGTGCCAGCCGGACTAGCGGCATCTACAATGAGCAGTGCTTC.